This T cell receptor (beta chain) was identified in a study of blood T cell repertoires in COVID-19. Study-level background: COVID-19 samples collected from the United States, Italy and Spain covered acute and convalescent phases. In each case, the material was cDNA or gDNA derived from T cells, B-cell-depleted T cells, or PBMCs.

Original data processing: By means of reference gene primer amplification, nucleated cell counts were estimated. Generated by immunoSEQ multiplex PCR, the TCRdb table keeps only in-frame clones and is missing some. The V and J calls and clone size are taken from that table; D and trimming were inferred from the DNA. The sample contains about 150,000 clones, 60% to 85% of which appear only once. The V and J ends lost 4 bases and 1 base respectively, with 11 bases between them. Per germline, CDR1 SNHLY and CDR2 FYNNEI. This CDR3 has 14 amino acids. The source material was peripheral blood. The clonotype originates from a man in his fifties with active or convalescent COVID-19. The gene calls are TRBV2 and TRBJ2-7; no firm D call. CDR3 DNA sequence: TGTGCCAGCAGTGCGACCAGGTCGTCCTACGAGCAGTACTTC. Protein: CASSATRSSYEQYF.